The clone carrying this T cell receptor beta chain was recorded at least ten times. The data stem from a study of blood T cell repertoires in COVID-19. In the study overall: The study drew acute and convalescent COVID-19 samples from the United States, Italy and Spain. PBMCs, B-cell-depleted T cells, or T cells provided the cDNA or gDNA that made up the material.

Original processing notes: Estimation of nucleated cell counts was performed using reference gene primer amplification. The assay was immunoSEQ multiplex PCR, and TCRdb's table has in-frame clones only and misses some. That table supplies the V and J calls and clone size; D and trimming were determined from the DNA. The sample has fewer than 100,000 clones, roughly three quarters seen once. The V gene's germline CDR1 is SGHTA and CDR2 FQGNSA. This CDR3 contains 12 residues. With V trimmed by 5 bases and J by 10 bases, 4 bases remained unmatched. This receptor was taken from a human donor in a cohort sampled during active COVID-19. Sequenced input: peripheral blood. The chain combines TRBV7-2 with TRBJ2-1; TRBD1 matches 8 bases. This CDR3 reads CASSQGQGEQFF. Written as DNA, the CDR3 is TGTGCCAGCAGCCAAGGACAGGGAGAGCAGTTCTTC.